The 21 T cell receptor beta chains listed next were all sequenced from one sample in a study of beta chain features in type 1 diabetes. The authors reverse transcribed all of the isolated RNA, so sequencing captured expressed TCRB transcripts. Here immunoSEQ multiplex PCR was the method, and the copy in TCRdb shows in-frame clones only, minus some. The data contain roughly 290,000 clones, approximately 8% of them singletons. The source material was central memory CD4+ T cells from blood. The receptors stem from a woman between 18 and 30 years old in good health.

This clone has a handful of counts. The rearrangement joins TRBV2 to TRBJ1-2; D unresolved. CDR3 length: 14 amino acids. The germline V gene encodes CDR1 SNHLY and CDR2 FYNNEI. The germline V and J ends were trimmed by 8 bases and 2 bases, with 15 bases remaining between them. The CDR3 spells CASQLSGDNYGYTF. DNA for the CDR3: TGTGCCAGCCAACTATCGGGAGACAACTATGGCTACACCTTC.

The chain carries TRBV6-5 and TRBJ1-4; the match to TRBD1 covers 8 bases. V lost 8 bases and J lost 6; bases outside the gene matches: 8. Germline CDR1 is MNHEY and CDR2 is SVGAGI. This CDR3 has 14 amino acids. The CDR3 sequence is CASGQGRVDEKLFF. CDR3 sequence (DNA): TGTGCCAGCGGACAGGGAAGGGTGGATGAAAAACTGTTTTTT.

This clone was seen a few times. This chain uses TRBV7-2 with TRBJ2-2; D unresolved. The germline CDR1 and CDR2 sequences are SGHTA and FQGNSA. The V and J ends lost 5 bases and 7 bases respectively, with 17 bases between them. This CDR3 region has 15 residues. The DNA for the CDR3 is TGTGCCAGCAGCCCCGCCACTCCGATAGGCGGGGAGCTGTTTTTT. As protein: CASSPATPIGGELFF.

This clone has only a few counts. V gene TRBV5-1 combines with J gene TRBJ2-5; D gene unclear. Germline lookup yields CDR1 SGHRS and CDR2 YFSETQ. V dropped 3 bases and J dropped 1 base, with 7 bases sitting between them. This CDR3 spans 13 amino acids. This chain's CDR3 is CASSYTSQETQYF. In DNA form, the CDR3 reads TGCGCCAGCAGCTATACCTCCCAAGAGACCCAGTACTTC.

This chain joins TRBV5-1 and TRBJ1-1, with 9 nucleotides matching TRBD1. Unmatched junction bases numbered 4, after V lost 5 bases and J lost 2 bases. Looked up from germline, CDR1 is SGHRS and CDR2 is YFSETQ. The CDR3 contains 14 residues. This CDR3 is CASSGGQGNTEAFF. In nucleotides, the CDR3 is TGCGCCAGCAGTGGGGGACAGGGTAACACTGAAGCTTTCTTT.

This clone has a handful of counts. A much larger clone lies one base from this, so it may be a read error. The genes are TRBV5-4 and TRBJ1-2; D is unclear. In germline, CDR1 is SGHNT, CDR2 YYREEE (reference sequence). The CDR3 totals 13 residues. Trimming cost V 0 bases and J 2 bases, with 5 bases left between them. The CDR3 nucleotides read TGTGCCAGCAGCTTGGACGGAAACTATGGCTACACCTTC. Encoded protein: CASSLDGNYGYTF.

In its sample, this clone was seen a few times. The chain is built from TRBV4-3 and TRBJ2-3, with D perhaps TRBD2 (5 bases). The V gene lost 0 bases and the J gene lost 14 bases, with 21 bases spanning the gap. The CDR3 extends over 15 amino acids. Germline V gene lookup returns CDR1 LGHNA and CDR2 YSLEER. The CDR3 sequence: CASSQDPSGLLRRYF. CDR3 DNA sequence: TGCGCCAGCAGCCAAGATCCCAGCGGCCTTCTCCGGAGGTATTTT.

This clone was detected a few times. This chain joins TRBV5-7 and TRBJ2-2, with D possibly matching TRBD2 (5 bases). TRBV5-7 is an ORF; its function is uncertain. The CDR3 has 19 residues. Trimming removed 0 bases from V and 0 bases from J, with 18 bases in between. The CDR3 is CASSLGGQSLPSNTGELFF. The CDR3, as DNA: TGTGCCAGCAGCTTGGGCGGGCAGAGCCTCCCTTCGAACACCGGGGAGCTGTTTTTT.

In its sample, this clone was seen a few times. The chain recombines TRBV5-1 with TRBJ1-6, with 9 nucleotides matching TRBD1. V was pared by 4 bases and J by 6 bases, with 8 bases of the junction left unmatched. Germline loops: CDR1 SGHRS, CDR2 YFSETQ. The CDR3 has 16 amino acids. The CDR3 sequence: CASSVLPGQGNSPLHF. In nucleotides, the CDR3 is TGCGCCAGCAGCGTGTTACCGGGACAGGGTAATTCACCCCTCCACTTT.

This clone was detected a few times. The CDR3: CASGDHYEQYF. The CDR3 nucleotides read TGTGCCAGCGGGGACCACTACGAGCAGTACTTC. The rearrangement links TRBV28 to TRBJ2-7; tentatively, D is TRBD1 or TRBD2 (5 bases each). Trimming removed 8 bases from V and 3 bases from J, with 8 bases in between. CDR3 length: 11 residues. The germline V gene encodes CDR1 MDHEN and CDR2 SYDVKM.

This clone was recorded at least ten times. The limits of the CDR3 on the DNA are not certain, so only TCRdb's listed CDR3 is given. The gene calls are TRBV28 and TRBJ1-1; TRBD1, as called in the table, went unchecked against the DNA. Germline lookup yields CDR1 MDHEN and CDR2 SYDVKM. The length of the CDR3 is 14 amino acids, counting both ends. This chain's CDR3 is CASSTSGQGAVAFF.

There are a few counts of this clone. The chain uses TRBV29-1 and TRBJ1-1, with D possibly TRBD1 on 5 matching bases. The CDR3 runs 16 residues. CDR1 is SQVTM and CDR2 is ANQGSEA in the germline V gene. With 2 bases removed from V and 6 bases from J, the gap between germline ends came to 22 bases. CDR3 nucleotides: TGCAGCGTTGAAACCTCTACAGGATCCCGAATGTCTGAAGCTTTCTTT. This encodes CSVETSTGSRMSEAFF.

This clone was recorded many times. In DNA form, the CDR3 reads TGTGCCAGTAGTATCCGGGACACCGTCACAGATACGCAGTATTTT. Its translation: CASSIRDTVTDTQYF. The chain combines TRBV19 with TRBJ2-3; D is possibly TRBD1 (6 bases). This CDR3 comprises 15 residues. V shed 3 bases and J shed 2 bases, with 12 bases lying between them. Germline V gives CDR1 LNHDA, CDR2 SQIVND (reference sequence).

Many counts were recorded for this clone. This chain uses TRBV7-9 with TRBJ1-4, with D tentatively TRBD1 (5 bases). Trimming stripped 2 bases from V and 6 bases from J, with 13 bases between. Germline loops: CDR1 SEHNR, CDR2 FQNEAQ (reference sequence). The length of the CDR3 is 15 residues. The CDR3 protein is CASSLRDGSYEKLFF. The CDR3 coding sequence is TGTGCCAGCAGCTTAAGGGACGGGTCCTATGAAAAACTGTTTTTT. Combining the CDR3 with reference TRBV7-9 and TRBJ1-4 gives the whole variable domain DTGVSQNPRHKITKRGQNVTFRCDPISEHNRLYWYRQTLGQGPEFLTYFQNEAQLEKSRLLSDRFSAERPKGSFSTLEIQRTEQGDSAMYLCASSLRDGSYEKLFFGSGTQLSVL.

This clone was observed a few times. The V and J genes are TRBV11-2 and TRBJ2-1, with 9 positions matching TRBD2. CDR3 size: 17 residues. Losses at the gene ends were 2 bases for V and 7 bases for J; bases not matched to a gene: 12. From germline, CDR1 is SGHAT and CDR2 FQNNGV. The CDR3 region is CASSLYRVVAGANEQFF. The CDR3 DNA follows: TGTGCCAGCAGCTTATATAGGGTAGTAGCGGGAGCGAATGAGCAGTTCTTC.

This clone was found many times. The chain employs TRBV14 and TRBJ2-5; weak D call: TRBD1 (6 bases). This CDR3 spans 14 amino acids. The germline V and J ends were trimmed by 0 bases and 7 bases, with 12 bases remaining between them. CDR1 and CDR2 from the germline V gene are SGHDN and FVKESK. CDR3 in amino acids: CASSQERGSGTQYF. DNA for the CDR3: TGTGCCAGCAGCCAAGAGAGGGGGTCTGGGACCCAGTACTTC.

The V gene is TRBV30, the J gene TRBJ1-2; 9 bases line up with TRBD1. The V and J ends lost 5 bases and 3 bases, in that order; junction bases with no gene match: 4. CDR1 and CDR2 from the germline V gene are GTSNPN and SVGIG (reference sequence). This CDR3 comprises 13 residues. The CDR3 spells CAWGGQGDYGYTF. CDR3 in DNA: TGTGCCTGGGGGGGACAGGGCGACTATGGCTACACCTTC.

This chain joins TRBV5-1 and TRBJ1-6; D is unclear. This CDR3 contains 14 residues. Germline lookup yields CDR1 SGHRS and CDR2 YFSETQ. V dropped 4 bases and J dropped 7 bases, with 12 bases sitting between them. In DNA, the CDR3 is TGCGCCAGCAGCGATCCCAAGGTGAATTCACCCCTCCACTTT. Translating it yields CASSDPKVNSPLHF.

The genes are TRBV14 and TRBJ1-3; possibly TRBD1 for D (5 bases). The CDR3 is 14 residues long. The V end lost 1 base, the J end lost 2 bases, and 6 bases lay between the germline ends. In germline, CDR1 is SGHDN, CDR2 FVKESK. This CDR3 is CASSQATAGNTIYF. The CDR3 bases are TGTGCCAGCAGCCAAGCGACAGCTGGAAACACCATATATTTT.

The chain is built from TRBV29-1 and TRBJ1-2; no clear D gene. Trimming removed 7 bases at V and 7 bases at J, with 13 bases between. This CDR3 has 11 amino acids. Germline CDR1 SQVTM, CDR2 ANQGSEA. In DNA form, the CDR3 reads TGCAGCGCCCTAGTGCTGGGTGGCTACACCTTC. This encodes CSALVLGGYTF.

J is TRBJ2-7 and V is TRBV11-3; D unresolved. Germline assignment: CDR1 SGHNT and CDR2 YENEEA. This CDR3 is 13 amino acids long. Between the trimmed V and J ends, which lost 4 bases and 7 bases, there was a span of 14 bases. The DNA of the CDR3 is TGTGCCAGCAGCTCCTCACATACGAGGGAGCAGTACTTC. This codes for CASSSSHTREQYF.